The rows below give T cell receptor beta chains drawn from one sample of a study of shared T cell receptors in the human thymus. Profiled with immunoSEQ multiplex PCR; TCRdb holds only in-frame clones, not every one. The sample holds roughly 700,000 clones, roughly 90% seen once. These same data were also listed under a study on human thymus T cells.

The material sequenced was thymocytes. The receptor set was obtained from a boy younger than two with a congenital heart defect. Both conserved end residues are part of each CDR3. Each record gives: V gene, J gene, clone size, D gene, CDR3 DNA, CDR3 protein. A D gene is named only where the DNA matches it firmly. Some rows have no size entry. The others give once, few or many, or a class for an expanded clone.

TRBV5-6	TRBJ2-4	.	.	TGTGCCAGCAGCTTGCGGAGGGGGCTCGGGAGTACCAAAAACATTCAGTACTTC	CASSLRRGLGSTKNIQYF
TRBV9	TRBJ2-3	.	TRBD2	TGTGCCAGCAGCGAGACTAGCCGGGAAGATACGCAGTATTTT	CASSETSREDTQYF
TRBV7-9	TRBJ1-1	.	.	TGTGCCAGCAGCTCCCGGACTGCGGTCGGCACTGAAGCTTTCTTT	CASSSRTAVGTEAFF
TRBV10-3	TRBJ2-6	.	.	TGTGCCATCCCCGGGGACTCTGGGGCCAACGTCCTGACTTTC	CAIPGDSGANVLTF
TRBV5-5	TRBJ1-1	.	TRBD1	TGTGCCAGCAGTGGGGGACAGGGGGGCACTGAAGCTTTCTTT	CASSGGQGGTEAFF
TRBV5-4	TRBJ2-3	.	TRBD2	TGTGCCAGCAGCTTTGCTAGCGGGAGCACGGCAGATACGCAGTATTTT	CASSFASGSTADTQYF
TRBV11-3	TRBJ2-7	.	.	TGTGCCAGCAGCCTACAGCGGAACTCCTACGAGCAGTACTTC	CASSLQRNSYEQYF
TRBV30	TRBJ2-7	.	.	TGTGCCTGGTCAGAGGGCCTACACTACGAGCAGTACTTC	CAWSEGLHYEQYF
TRBV12-5	TRBJ2-1	.	TRBD1	TGTGCTAGTGGTTTGGTAGTGGACAGGGAGAATGAGCAGTTCTTC	CASGLVVDRENEQFF
TRBV6-5	TRBJ1-5	.	TRBD1	TGTGCCAGCATCCCGCACAGGGGAGGTCAGCCCCAGCATTTT	CASIPHRGGQPQHF
TRBV11-2	TRBJ2-7	.	TRBD2	TGTGCCAGCAGCTTAGCGCGGAGCGGGAGGGGGTACGAGCAGTACTTC	CASSLARSGRGYEQYF
TRBV7-3	TRBJ2-7	.	TRBD2	TGTGCCAGCAGGGGGACGCAGCGGGAGTGTAACGAGCAGTACTTC	CASRGTQRECNEQYF
TRBV6-6	TRBJ1-1	.	.	TGTGCCAGCAGTTATTGGGCTATGAACACTGAAGCTTTCTTT	CASSYWAMNTEAFF
TRBV11-2	TRBJ2-7	.	TRBD2	TGTGCCAGCAGCTTAGGACTAGCGGGACCGGCCCCATCCTACGAGCAGTACTTC	CASSLGLAGPAPSYEQYF
TRBV4-1	TRBJ2-3	.	TRBD2	TGCGCCAGCAGCCAACTAGCGGAGGCTAGCACAGATACGCAGTATTTT	CASSQLAEASTDTQYF
TRBV30	TRBJ2-1	.	.	TGTGCCTGGAGTGTACCTCAACAGGGATCGTACAATGAGCAGTTCTTC	CAWSVPQQGSYNEQFF
TRBV19	TRBJ1-2	.	TRBD1	TGTGCCAGTAGTATAGATCGCGGGGGACAGGGGAGACGAGGCTACACCTTC	CASSIDRGGQGRRGYTF
TRBV4-1	TRBJ2-7	.	.	TGCGCCAGCAGCCGCGTACCCAGAGAGGGAACCTACGAGCAGTACTTC	CASSRVPREGTYEQYF
TRBV5-6	TRBJ2-6	.	TRBD1	TGTGCCAGCAGCTTGGCCAAAGGACAGGGGGCTGCTGGGGCCAACGTCCTGACTTTC	CASSLAKGQGAAGANVLTF
TRBV5-6	TRBJ2-1	.	TRBD2	TGTGCCAGCAGCGAGGGAGGTTGGGGAGGGGTATTGGGGCGCAATGAGCAGTTCTTC	CASSEGGWGGVLGRNEQFF
TRBV7-9	TRBJ2-7	.	.	TGTGCCAGCAGGCTTGGGGAGAACGAGCAGTACTTC	CASRLGENEQYF
TRBV11-2	TRBJ1-2	.	TRBD1	TGTGCCAGCACCGATTCCACAGGGGGCGACTATGGCTACACCTTC	CASTDSTGGDYGYTF
TRBV5-1	TRBJ2-7	once	TRBD2	TGCGCCAGCAGCGGTGGACTAGATGGGCGATACGAGCAGTACTTC	CASSGGLDGRYEQYF
TRBV29-1	TRBJ2-7	.	TRBD1	TGCAGCGTTTCGGCAGGGGGCTCCGAGCAGTACTTC	CSVSAGGSEQYF
TRBV30	TRBJ2-7	.	.	TGTGCCTGGAGCGCGGGCCCCTACGAGCAGTACTTC	CAWSAGPYEQYF
TRBV6-1	TRBJ2-3	.	.	TGTGCCAGCAGTGGGGGCGAAAGCACAGATACGCAGTATTTT	CASSGGESTDTQYF
TRBV28	TRBJ1-4	.	TRBD1	TGTGCCAGCGGGGACAGCCTTAATGAAAAACTGTTTTTT	CASGDSLNEKLFF
TRBV6-1	TRBJ2-1	.	.	TGTGCCAGCATCCGGGCTAGCATTTACAATGAGCAGTTCTTC	CASIRASIYNEQFF
TRBV7-2	TRBJ2-7	.	TRBD1	TGTGCCAGCAGCTTAGCGGGACAGGGCTGGTACGAGCAGTACTTC	CASSLAGQGWYEQYF
TRBV6-5	TRBJ2-5	.	.	TGTGCCAGCAGTTGTCGGACAGATACACCTGAGACCCAGTACTTC	CASSCRTDTPETQYF
TRBV4-3	TRBJ1-1	.	.	TGCGCCAGCAGCCAAGACGGCGGTGAAGCTTTCTTT	CASSQDGGEAFF
TRBV7-6	TRBJ2-1	once	.	TGTGCCAGCAGCTTAGGTCGCAGGCTATACAATGAGCAGTTCTTC	CASSLGRRLYNEQFF
TRBV25-1	TRBJ2-1	.	TRBD2	TGTGCCAGCAGTGAATATTTCGGGGGGGCGGGAGTTGGGGATGAGCAGTTCTTC	CASSEYFGGAGVGDEQFF
TRBV25-1	TRBJ1-1	.	.	TGTGCCAGCAGTGAATTAACAGGTAACACTGAAGCTTTCTTT	CASSELTGNTEAFF
TRBV2	TRBJ2-7	.	TRBD2	TGTGCCAGCAGCCCTAGCGGGGACTCCTACGAGCAGTACTTC	CASSPSGDSYEQYF
TRBV30	TRBJ1-5	.	.	TGTGCCTGCAGGGTGGACAGTCCGAGCAATCAGCCCCAGCATTTT	CACRVDSPSNQPQHF
TRBV9	TRBJ2-7	.	.	TGTGCCAGCAGCGTAGCAGCGGGCCCCCACGAGCAGTACTTC	CASSVAAGPHEQYF
TRBV5-6	TRBJ2-1	once	.	TGTGCCAGCAGCTTGGCTGGACAGTACAATGAGCAGTTCTTC	CASSLAGQYNEQFF
TRBV5-8	TRBJ2-7	.	.	TGTGCCAGCAGAACCACTGCCTTC	CASRTTAF
TRBV11-2	TRBJ2-7	.	TRBD2	TGTGCCAGCAGCAGCCGGGACTACTCCTACGAGCAGTACTTC	CASSSRDYSYEQYF
TRBV19	TRBJ2-7	.	TRBD1	TGTGCCAGTAGTATAGTCGGGACAGCCAGCTCCTACGAGCAGTACTTC	CASSIVGTASSYEQYF
TRBV4-1	TRBJ1-4	.	.	TGCGCCAGCAGCCGGTGGCAGGGGGAAAAACTGTTTTTT	CASSRWQGEKLFF
TRBV5-6	TRBJ1-2	.	.	TGTGCCAGCAGTTACGGGGGAGGCTACACCTTC	CASSYGGGYTF
TRBV19	TRBJ2-5	.	TRBD2	TGTGCCAGTAGTACGGGAGGTGGACAAGAGACCCAGTACTTC	CASSTGGGQETQYF
TRBV29-1	TRBJ2-7	.	.	TGCAGCGTTGCACGGCGAGCGCCTTCCTACGAGCAGTACTTC	CSVARRAPSYEQYF
TRBV4-2	TRBJ2-5	.	TRBD2	TGTGCCAGCAGCCAAGAACTAGCGTTTGTTGAAGAGACCCAGTACTTC	CASSQELAFVEETQYF
TRBV5-4	TRBJ2-7	.	TRBD2	TGTGCCAGCAGCTTGGCGGGGACTAGCGGCGTCTACGAGCAGTACTTC	CASSLAGTSGVYEQYF
TRBV5-4	TRBJ2-7	.	.	TGTGCCAGCAGCTTGGACGGGGGCTACGAGCAGTACTTC	CASSLDGGYEQYF
TRBV6-5	TRBJ2-7	.	.	TGTGCCAGCAGCGCCCTTTTAGGGAGCTCCTACGAGCAGTACTTC	CASSALLGSSYEQYF
TRBV11-3	TRBJ2-1	.	.	TGTGCCAGCAGACCCTTGGGGGGGGGCCTATACAATGAGCAGTTCTTC	CASRPLGGGLYNEQFF
TRBV15	TRBJ2-1	.	TRBD2	TGTGCCACCAGCAGAGATTGGGGACTACCCCCGGGGAATGAGCAGTTCTTC	CATSRDWGLPPGNEQFF